The clone carrying this T cell receptor beta chain was seen a handful of times. What it binds is not known. The sample comes from a study of OX40 agonist ivuxolimab in advanced cancers. About the research overall: Of the participants, 40% had some prior anti-PD-1, anti-PD-L1 or anti-CTLA-4 therapy, which was allowed.

Whole-study findings and limits: CD4+ and CD8+ blood T cells expanded clonally by week 6 at 0.1 to 3.0 mg/kg.

Clones were read by immunoSEQ multiplex PCR, and TCRdb kept only the in-frame ones, dropping some. The sample holds more than 35,000 clones, 84% seen once. This CDR3 spans 14 amino acids. Trimming took off 0 bases at V and 3 bases at J, with 9 bases between the two ends. Germline lookup yields CDR1 MNHEY and CDR2 SVGAGI. Here the sequenced sample was CD4+ or CD8+ T cells sorted from blood, taken in a trial of the OX40 agonist ivuxolimab. The receptor was derived from an adult with an advanced solid tumor such as melanoma, head and neck, liver or kidney cancer. V usage is TRBV6-5 and J usage is TRBJ2-7; no clear D gene. CDR3 sequence reads: CASSYSDANYEQYF. For the CDR3, the DNA is TGTGCCAGCAGTTACTCAGACGCAAACTACGAGCAGTACTTC.